The 22 T cell receptor beta chains in this list originate from one sample, sequenced in a study of shared clonotypes between healthy human individuals (dated by TCRdb to the early 2020s). The library came from the immunoSEQ multiplex PCR assay. In its TCRdb copy, this immuneACCESS table keeps in-frame sequences only and misses some clones. Where compared with another copy, unresolved V genes explain less than half of these, and the others have no known cause. The sample includes millions of clones, with approximately 95% observed a single time. The biggest ten clones account for 0.1% to 0.15% of the sample. Sequencing input: naive CD4+ T cells sorted from blood. The cell subset or site label on this specimen signifies: CD45RA+ positively selected. The receptor source for this set is a man between 18 and 35 years old in good health.

The genes are TRBV7-2 and TRBJ2-7, with a weak D call TRBD2 (5 bases). The CDR3 extends over 14 amino acids. Deletions cut 4 bases from V and 3 bases from J, with 13 bases between. In germline, CDR1 is SGHTA, CDR2 FQGNSA. In DNA, the CDR3 is TGTGCCAGCAGCTCAACGGGGTTTAACTACGAGCAGTACTTC. The encoded protein is CASSSTGFNYEQYF. The whole variable domain, filled in from reference TRBV7-2 and TRBJ2-7, reads GAGVSQSPSNKVTEKGKDVELRCDPISGHTALYWYRQSLGQGLEFLIYFQGNSAPDKSGLPSDRFSAERTGGSVSTLTIQRTQQEDSAVYLCASSSTGFNYEQYFGPGTRLTVT.

The chain couples TRBV30 to TRBJ1-4, with 9 bases that match TRBD1. Per germline, CDR1 GTSNPN and CDR2 SVGIG (reference sequence). Losses at the gene ends were 3 bases for V and 4 bases for J; bases not matched to a gene: 6. The CDR3 has 15 residues. CDR3 loop: CAWRTTGGLNEKLFF. As DNA, the CDR3 is TGTGCCTGGAGGACAACAGGGGGCCTTAATGAAAAACTGTTTTTT.

The rearrangement uses TRBV7-2 and TRBJ1-3; TRBD1 matches at 7 bases. V trimming: 5 bases; J trimming: 1 base; junction bases outside the gene matches: 8. The germline V gene has CDR1 SGHTA and CDR2 FQGNSA. CDR3 length equals 16 residues. This CDR3 is CASSRRGDSSGNTIYF. In DNA form, the CDR3 reads TGTGCCAGCAGCCGCCGAGGGGACAGTTCTGGAAACACCATATATTTT.

V usage is TRBV25-1 and J usage is TRBJ2-5, with TRBD1 as a possible D gene (7 bases). V dropped 0 bases and J dropped 5 bases, with 16 bases sitting between them. From germline, CDR1 is MGHDK and CDR2 SYGVNS. The CDR3 runs to 16 residues. The CDR3 DNA follows: TGTGCCAGCAGTGAATATAGGGCAGGGGGGACGGAGACCCAGTACTTC. It specifies CASSEYRAGGTETQYF. The whole variable domain, remainder taken from reference TRBV25-1 and TRBJ2-5, is EADIYQTPRYLVIGTGKKITLECSQTMGHDKMYWYQQDPGMELHLIHYSYGVNSTEKGDLSSESTVSRIRTEHFPLTLESARPSHTSQYLCASSEYRAGGTETQYFGPGTRLLVL.

On this clone: Additional DNA sequences in this sample encode the identical CDR3. The gene calls are TRBV5-4 and TRBJ2-3; D gene unclear. The V end lost 0 bases, the J end lost 2 bases, and 1 base lay between the germline ends. Germline-derived CDR1 and CDR2 are SGHNT and YYREEE (reference sequence). The CDR3 is 12 amino acids. The CDR3 DNA reads TGTGCCAGCAGCTTGGTCACAGATACGCAGTATTTT. Translating it yields CASSLVTDTQYF. The full variable domain, rest sourced from reference TRBV5-4 and TRBJ2-3, is ETGVTQSPTHLIKTRGQQVTLRCSSQSGHNTVSWYQQALGQGPQFIFQYYREEENGRGNFPPRFSGLQFPNYSSELNVNALELDDSALYLCASSLVTDTQYFGPGTRLTVL.

V gene TRBV11-2 combines with J gene TRBJ1-1; TRBD1 aligns across 8 bases. The trim removed 0 bases at V and 10 bases at J, leaving 7 bases unmatched. Germline lookup yields CDR1 SGHAT and CDR2 FQNNGV. The CDR3 is 14 residues long. CDR3 sequence (DNA): TGTGCCAGCAGCTTAGAAGGCAGGGGGCAGGGAGCTTTCTTT. Residues: CASSLEGRGQGAFF.

This rearrangement joins TRBV28 to TRBJ1-5; D gene uncertain. There are 16 residues in the CDR3. Germline V gives CDR1 MDHEN, CDR2 SYDVKM. V was trimmed by 2 bases and J by 4 bases, leaving 15 bases between them. CDR3 protein: CASSLVGSLGNQPQHF. CDR3 bases: TGTGCCAGCAGTTTAGTGGGGTCATTAGGAAATCAGCCCCAGCATTTT.

The V gene is TRBV14, the J gene TRBJ2-2; tentative D call: TRBD2 (5 bases). The ends were cut back, 1 base at V and 5 bases at J, with 5 bases in the middle. The V gene's germline CDR1 is SGHDN and CDR2 FVKESK. CDR3 length: 13 amino acids. This chain's CDR3 is CASSQAGTGELFF. CDR3 in DNA: TGTGCCAGCAGCCAAGCGGGAACCGGGGAGCTGTTTTTT. Full variable domain (outside the CDR3, taken from reference TRBV14 and TRBJ2-2): EAGVTQFPSHSVIEKGQTVTLRCDPISGHDNLYWYRRVMGKEIKFLLHFVKESKQDESGMPNNRFLAERTGGTYSTLKVQPAELEDSGVYFCASSQAGTGELFFGEGSRLTVL.

The DNA for the CDR3 is TGTGCCAGCAGTTCCTCCGCCCCCCCCGGGGGAGCTTTCTTT. Translated: CASSSSAPPGGAFF. The V and J genes are TRBV7-2 and TRBJ1-1; D perhaps matches TRBD1 (5 bases). With 6 bases removed from V and 10 bases from J, the gap between germline ends came to 21 bases. CDR1 and CDR2 (germline): SGHTA, FQGNSA. The CDR3 extends over 14 amino acids.

The chain carries TRBV28 and TRBJ2-3; D call uncertain. In germline, CDR1 is MDHEN, CDR2 SYDVKM. The CDR3 extends over 14 amino acids. The V gene lost 6 bases and the J gene lost 4 bases, with 14 bases spanning the gap. In nucleotides, the CDR3 is TGTGCCAGCAGACCACCCTCCGGGCCAGATACGCAGTATTTT. Its translation: CASRPPSGPDTQYF.

The chain joins TRBV5-4 to TRBJ1-2; D is uncertain. There are 12 residues in the CDR3. The germline V gene encodes CDR1 SGHNT and CDR2 YYREEE (reference sequence). The V end lost 4 bases, the J end lost 5 bases, and 9 bases lay between the germline ends. The chain's CDR3 is CASSVDQYGYTF. The CDR3 DNA is TGTGCCAGCAGCGTAGACCAGTATGGCTACACCTTC. Together with reference TRBV5-4 and TRBJ1-2, the CDR3 gives the full variable domain: ETGVTQSPTHLIKTRGQQVTLRCSSQSGHNTVSWYQQALGQGPQFIFQYYREEENGRGNFPPRFSGLQFPNYSSELNVNALELDDSALYLCASSVDQYGYTFGSGTRLTVV.

This clone occurred once. The rearrangement links TRBV6-5 to TRBJ1-1; no firm D call. Looked up from germline, CDR1 is MNHEY and CDR2 is SVGAGI. Trimming took 0 bases from V and 5 from J, leaving 13 bases between them. This CDR3 is built from 15 residues. The CDR3, as DNA: TGTGCCAGCAGTTACTCACCGGTGAGTGGTACTGAAGCTTTCTTT. Residues: CASSYSPVSGTEAFF.

The J gene is TRBJ2-7, the V gene TRBV6-6; 8 nucleotides agree with TRBD1. The trim removed 5 bases at V and 6 bases at J, leaving 15 bases unmatched. This CDR3 is built from 16 residues. Germline V gene sequence: CDR1 MNHNY, CDR2 SVGAGI (reference sequence). The CDR3 bases are TGTGCCAGCAGTCCCTCCGGGACAGGCAACGAGGGCGAGCAGTACTTC. Translation: CASSPSGTGNEGEQYF.

The gene calls are TRBV7-2 and TRBJ2-3, with 15 positions matching TRBD2. Trimming cost V 5 bases and J 1 base; bases outside gene matches: 7. CDR1 is SGHTA and CDR2 is FQGNSA in the germline V gene. The CDR3 is made up of 18 amino acids. CDR3 protein: CASSPGLAGGRGTDTQYF. The CDR3 bases are TGTGCCAGCAGCCCCGGACTAGCGGGGGGGCGAGGCACAGATACGCAGTATTTT.

V is TRBV10-2 and J is TRBJ1-6; D ambiguous. In germline, CDR1 is WSHSY, CDR2 SAAADI. Trimming removed 7 bases at V and 5 bases at J, with 6 bases between. The CDR3 has 12 residues. The CDR3 DNA reads as TGCGCCAGCAAGGGAGATAATTCACCCCTCCACTTT. Its translation: CASKGDNSPLHF.

The chain combines TRBV14 with TRBJ2-2; TRBD1 matches 12 bases. CDR1 is SGHDN, CDR2 FVKESK, per germline. The CDR3 totals 14 residues. V dropped 6 bases and J dropped 6; count of bases not matched to a gene: 2. CDR3 DNA sequence: TGTGCCAGCAGGGGACAGGGGGCTGCCGGGGAGCTGTTTTTT. Amino acids: CASRGQGAAGELFF.

This sequence joins TRBV30 and TRBJ2-3; no reliable D call. The CDR3 covers 15 residues. V shed 4 bases and J shed 3 bases, with 17 bases lying between them. CDR1 and CDR2 (germline): GTSNPN, SVGIG (reference sequence). CDR3 sequence: CAWTRSLLWTDTQYF. CDR3 bases: TGTGCCTGGACCCGGAGTTTATTGTGGACAGATACGCAGTATTTT.

The genes are TRBV6-4 and TRBJ2-2, with D perhaps TRBD2 (5 bases). V dropped 3 bases and J dropped 4 bases, with 6 bases sitting between them. From germline, CDR1 is MRHNA and CDR2 SNTAGT. This CDR3 spans 13 amino acids. CDR3 in DNA: TGTGCCAGCAGTGATACTAGCACCGGGGAGCTGTTTTTT. Protein: CASSDTSTGELFF.

The genes are TRBV2 and TRBJ2-7; either TRBD1 or TRBD2 may supply D (5 bases each). Germline V lookup: CDR1 SNHLY, CDR2 FYNNEI. The V and J ends lost 8 bases and 0 bases respectively, with 17 bases between them. This CDR3 spans 15 amino acids. The CDR3 reads CASLMPGTASYEQYF. The CDR3 coding sequence is TGTGCCAGCCTGATGCCCGGGACGGCCTCCTACGAGCAGTACTTC.

This chain uses TRBV28 with TRBJ1-1; TRBD1 might be the D (5 bases). CDR3 size: 16 residues. V dropped 1 base and J dropped 5 bases, with 17 bases sitting between them. In germline, CDR1 is MDHEN, CDR2 SYDVKM. CDR3 residues: CASSLSRRVGGTEAFF. The CDR3 nucleotides are TGTGCCAGCAGTTTATCCCGTCGGGTGGGGGGGACTGAAGCTTTCTTT.

The chain links TRBV30 to TRBJ1-2; D is undetermined. The CDR3 sequence is 14 residues long. Germline lookup yields CDR1 GTSNPN and CDR2 SVGIG (reference sequence). The germline V and J ends were trimmed by 1 base and 2 bases, with 11 bases remaining between them. CDR3 nucleotides: TGTGCCTGGAGTGCCGTTCTTGGGAACTATGGCTACACCTTC. It is translated as CAWSAVLGNYGYTF.

The chain links TRBV6-6 to TRBJ1-2, with D unclear. Germline values: CDR1 MNHNY, CDR2 SVGAGI (reference sequence). Trimming cost V 6 bases and J 0 bases, with 14 bases left between them. The CDR3 runs 15 residues. CDR3 nucleotides: TGTGCCAGCAGCCAGTGGGAGGTACCTAACTATGGCTACACCTTC. Translated, it gives CASSQWEVPNYGYTF.